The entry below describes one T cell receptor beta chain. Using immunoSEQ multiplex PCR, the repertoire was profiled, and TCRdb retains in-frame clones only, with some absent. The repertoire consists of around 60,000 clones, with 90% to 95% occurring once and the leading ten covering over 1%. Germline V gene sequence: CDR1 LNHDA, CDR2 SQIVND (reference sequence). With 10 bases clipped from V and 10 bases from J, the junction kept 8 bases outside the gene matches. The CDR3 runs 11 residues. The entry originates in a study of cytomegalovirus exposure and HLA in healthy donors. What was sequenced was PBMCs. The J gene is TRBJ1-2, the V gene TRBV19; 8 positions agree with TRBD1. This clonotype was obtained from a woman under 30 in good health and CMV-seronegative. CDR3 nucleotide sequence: TGTGCCACTTGGACAGGGCCGAACTACACCTTC. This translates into CATWTGPNYTF.